This record looks at one TCR beta chain sequence and its context. This entry belongs to a study of cytomegalovirus exposure and HLA in healthy donors. This CDR3 has 14 amino acids. PCR involved 60 Vbeta and 13 Jbeta primers. Sequencing was performed with immunoSEQ multiplex PCR; in TCRdb, only in-frame clones are kept and a portion is missing. The sample lists 100,000 or so clones; 77% were seen once. The chain uses TRBV1 and TRBJ2-1; the D call TRBD2 from the table was never checked on the DNA. TRBV1 is marked as a pseudogene. The sample consisted of PBMCs. The receptor comes from a woman aged 40 to 50 in good health and CMV-seropositive. CDR3 nucleotides: TGCACCAGCAGCCCGACCGGGGGCTACAATGAGCAGTTCTTC. Its protein is CTSSPTGGYNEQFF.